Following are 6 T cell receptor beta chains from one sample sequenced in a study of shared clonotypes between healthy human individuals. Produced via immunoSEQ multiplex PCR; TCRdb's table is partial and in-frame only. The repertoire holds some 200,000 clones, with about 66% as singletons. The sample was memory CD4+ T cells sorted from blood. Subset noted: CD45RA-negative fraction. These TCRs come from a man aged 30 to 39 in good health.

CDR3 sequence reads: CASSLGNRGDWATGEQFF. CDR3 nucleotide sequence: TGCGCCAGCAGCTTGGGAAACAGGGGGGACTGGGCGACCGGTGAGCAGTTCTTC. The chain joins TRBV5-1 to TRBJ2-1; 8 bases match TRBD1. CDR1 and CDR2 (germline): SGHRS, YFSETQ. CDR3 length: 18 residues. The V gene end was trimmed by 0 bases and the J gene end by 9 bases; junction bases not matched to a gene: 17. Supplemented by reference TRBV5-1 and TRBJ2-1, the full variable domain reads KAGVTQTPRYLIKTRGQQVTLSCSPISGHRSVSWYQQTPGQGLQFLFEYFSETQRNKGNFPGRFSGRQFSNSRSEMNVSTLELGDSALYLCASSLGNRGDWATGEQFFGPGTRLTVL.

The chain is built from TRBV27 and TRBJ2-7; TRBD2 aligns across 15 bases. Trimming took 5 bases from V and 3 from J; bases not matched to a gene: 2. Germline CDR1 and CDR2: MNHEY and SMNVEV (reference sequence). The CDR3 consists of 15 residues. In DNA, the CDR3 is TGTGCCAGCAGTCAGGGACTAGCGGGAGGCTACGAGCAGTACTTC. Translating gives CASSQGLAGGYEQYF.

The chain couples TRBV7-9 to TRBJ2-1; 8 bases agree with TRBD1. The CDR3 is made up of 15 amino acids. The V gene end was trimmed by 5 bases and the J gene end by 4 bases; junction bases not matched to a gene: 7. The germline V gene has CDR1 SEHNR and CDR2 FQNEAQ (reference sequence). The CDR3 loop reads CASSLIRGPYNEQFF. The CDR3 DNA is TGTGCCAGCAGCCTCATCAGGGGGCCTTACAATGAGCAGTTCTTC.

At least ten counts were recorded for this clone. J is TRBJ2-7 and V is TRBV7-9; TRBD1 matches 11 bases. Germline V gene data show CDR1 as SEHNR and CDR2 as FQNEAQ (reference sequence). CDR3 size: 16 residues. With 5 bases clipped from V and 7 bases from J, the junction kept 13 bases outside the gene matches. This CDR3 is CASSPRTGGLVGEQYF. In DNA form, the CDR3 reads TGTGCCAGCAGCCCCAGGACAGGGGGCCTAGTGGGGGAGCAGTACTTC. Full variable domain (missing parts from reference TRBV7-9 and TRBJ2-7): DTGVSQNPRHKITKRGQNVTFRCDPISEHNRLYWYRQTLGQGPEFLTYFQNEAQLEKSRLLSDRFSAERPKGSFSTLEIQRTEQGDSAMYLCASSPRTGGLVGEQYFGPGTRLTVT.

The chain links TRBV5-5 to TRBJ2-5; TRBD2 matches 7 bases. J lost 5 bases, V lost 7 bases, and 17 bases had no gene match. CDR3 length: 16 amino acids. Germline-derived CDR1 and CDR2 are SGHKS and YYEKEE (reference sequence). The CDR3 spells CASERLGGVLAETQYF. For the CDR3, the DNA is TGTGCCAGCGAACGTTTGGGGGGGGTCCTCGCGGAGACCCAGTACTTC.

This clone was seen only a few times. This rearrangement joins TRBV7-2 to TRBJ2-7; D is possibly TRBD1 (5 bases). V was clipped by 4 bases and J by 0 bases, with 7 bases between them. This CDR3 spans 13 amino acids. Germline CDR1 and CDR2: SGHTA and FQGNSA. For the CDR3, the DNA is TGTGCCAGCAGCTCCAGGGCCTCCTACGAGCAGTACTTC. This gives the protein CASSSRASYEQYF.